A single sample gave rise to the 17 T cell receptor beta chains below, sequenced in a study of blood T cells in healthy people across ages. Combining a sample-barcoded 5' primer with a J-beta primer mix, a second PCR ran for roughly 6 to 12 cycles. TCRdb re-called the 5' RACE reads with MiXCR, one entry per CDR3 protein. In the table there are about 580,000 distinct CDR3 sequences, more than 45% of which are singletons. The sequenced sample consisted of blood. These receptors were taken from a man older than 75 in good health.

This clonotype was observed many times. The CDR3 is CSAPGQYF. CDR3 nucleotides: TGCAGCGCCCCAGGGCAGTACTTC. This chain uses TRBV29-1 with TRBJ2-7; D remains ambiguous. V lost 7 bases to trimming and J lost 9 bases, with 7 bases between them. CDR1 SQVTM and CDR2 ANQGSEA come from the germline V gene. The CDR3 consists of 8 residues.

The rearrangement links TRBV20-1 to TRBJ1-1; D is ambiguous. The length of the CDR3 is 13 residues. Germline loops: CDR1 DFQATT, CDR2 SNEGSKA (reference sequence). Trimming pared 5 bases from V and 5 bases from J, leaving 15 bases between. The CDR3 loop reads CSAYGRYPTEAFF. CDR3 nucleotide sequence: TGCAGTGCTTATGGACGGTATCCGACTGAAGCTTTCTTT.

This clonotype was found a few times. This chain connects TRBV4-3 to TRBJ2-7, with a weak D call TRBD1 (6 bases). Germline CDR1 LGHNA, CDR2 YSLEER. The V end was cut by 0 bases, the J end by 2 bases, with 11 bases between. The CDR3 is 15 amino acids. As DNA, the CDR3 is TGCGCCAGCAGCCAAGATGACAGGATAACCTACGAGCAGTACTTC. This sequence encodes CASSQDDRITYEQYF.

This clonotype was observed at least ten times. The rearrangement joins TRBV6-6 to TRBJ2-7; weak D call: TRBD1 (6 bases). This CDR3 region has 17 residues. Per germline, CDR1 MNHNY and CDR2 SVGAGI (reference sequence). The V gene lost 0 bases and the J gene lost 3 bases, with 18 bases spanning the gap. CDR3 nucleotides: TGTGCCAGCAGTTACTCCGATCACAGGGCCAGTCACTACGAGCAGTACTTC. Translated: CASSYSDHRASHYEQYF.

The V and J genes are TRBV29-1 and TRBJ2-7; D ambiguous. The CDR3 sequence is 14 residues long. Germline V gene data show CDR1 as SQVTM and CDR2 as ANQGSEA. V was pared by 2 bases and J by 0 bases, with 11 bases between. The CDR3 region is CSVEFTQSSYEQYF. CDR3 DNA sequence: TGCAGCGTTGAATTTACCCAAAGCTCCTACGAGCAGTACTTC.

CDR3 coding DNA: TGCAGTGCCCTGGAGGGATCTGGAAACACCATATATTTT. Residues: CSALEGSGNTIYF. The gene calls are TRBV20-1 and TRBJ1-3; no firm D call. Germline CDR1 DFQATT, CDR2 SNEGSKA (reference sequence). V was shortened by 6 bases and J by 1 base, with 10 bases between the two germline ends. The CDR3 extends over 13 amino acids.

The gene calls are TRBV28 and TRBJ1-6, with a weak D call TRBD1 (5 bases). V was clipped by 5 bases and J by 5 bases, with 16 bases between them. The CDR3 spans 16 residues. Germline lookup yields CDR1 MDHEN and CDR2 SYDVKM. The CDR3 reads CASSPWTGPNNSPLHF. The DNA for the CDR3 is TGTGCCAGCAGTCCTTGGACGGGACCCAATAATTCACCCCTCCACTTT.

This clonotype was observed a few times. DNA of the CDR3: TGTGCCAGCAGTGGACCGGGACTAGCGAGGGGGGCCTACGAGCAGTACTTC. It specifies CASSGPGLARGAYEQYF. The genes are TRBV7-2 and TRBJ2-7; 10 nucleotides align to TRBD2. Germline V lookup: CDR1 SGHTA, CDR2 FQGNSA. V lost 6 bases to trimming and J lost 2 bases; unmatched junction nucleotides: 13. The CDR3 contains 17 residues.

V and J are TRBV5-1 and TRBJ1-2, with unresolved D. Trimming removed 0 bases at V and 8 bases at J, with 11 bases between. Looked up from germline, CDR1 is SGHRS and CDR2 is YFSETQ. The CDR3 loop spans 13 amino acids. The CDR3 nucleotides read TGCGCCAGCAGCTTGGACACGGCGTGGGGCTACACCTTC. Residues: CASSLDTAWGYTF.

The DNA of the CDR3 is TGTGCCAGCATCCAGACGGGGAACACTGAAGCTTTCTTT. Amino acids: CASIQTGNTEAFF. V is TRBV6-6 and J is TRBJ1-1; D gene unclear. CDR3 length equals 13 residues. From germline, CDR1 is MNHNY and CDR2 SVGAGI (reference sequence). The ends were cut back, 7 bases at V and 1 base at J, with 10 bases in the middle.

This clonotype was counted between two and nine times. This chain links TRBV2 with TRBJ2-1; D is possibly TRBD1 (5 bases). V was shortened by 5 bases and J by 4 bases, with 15 bases between the two germline ends. The germline CDR1 and CDR2 sequences are SNHLY and FYNNEI. This CDR3 spans 15 amino acids. The CDR3 sequence: CASSPLGRTYNEQFF. The CDR3, as DNA: TGTGCCAGCAGTCCCCTAGGACGGACATACAATGAGCAGTTCTTC. Full variable domain (rest looked up from reference TRBV2 and TRBJ2-1): EPEVTQTPSHQVTQMGQEVILRCVPISNHLYFYWYRQILGQKVEFLVSFYNNEISEKSEIFDDQFSVERPDGSNFTLKIRSTKLEDSAMYFCASSPLGRTYNEQFFGPGTRLTVL.

The chain couples TRBV7-9 to TRBJ1-5; D perhaps matches TRBD1 (5 bases). The CDR3 covers 15 residues. Deletions cut 5 bases from V and 2 bases from J, with 13 bases between. Germline lookup yields CDR1 SEHNR and CDR2 FQNEAQ (reference sequence). DNA for the CDR3: TGTGCCAGCAGCCCGCCAGGGAGAGGCAATCAGCCCCAGCATTTT. Translation: CASSPPGRGNQPQHF.

The J gene is TRBJ2-4, the V gene TRBV7-2; D ambiguous. The V end lost 5 bases, the J end lost 1 base, and 3 bases lay between the germline ends. This CDR3 spans 12 amino acids. Germline CDR1 is SGHTA and CDR2 is FQGNSA. The CDR3 region is CASSRAKNIQYF. For the CDR3, the DNA is TGTGCCAGCAGCCGGGCCAAAAACATTCAGTACTTC. Together with reference TRBV7-2 and TRBJ2-4, the CDR3 gives the full variable domain: GAGVSQSPSNKVTEKGKDVELRCDPISGHTALYWYRQSLGQGLEFLIYFQGNSAPDKSGLPSDRFSAERTGGSVSTLTIQRTQQEDSAVYLCASSRAKNIQYFGAGTRLSVL.

The J gene is TRBJ1-2, the V gene TRBV7-2; 9 bases fit TRBD1. Germline V gene sequence: CDR1 SGHTA, CDR2 FQGNSA. V lost 5 bases, J lost 8 bases, and 12 bases stayed unmatched. The CDR3 consists of 15 residues. The CDR3 DNA reads TGTGCCAGCAGCCAGGGACAGGGAGTGGTGAAGGGCTACACCTTC. Protein product: CASSQGQGVVKGYTF.

This sequence joins TRBV2 and TRBJ1-2; TRBD1 is a possible D gene (6 bases). The CDR3 extends over 15 amino acids. Germline lookup yields CDR1 SNHLY and CDR2 FYNNEI. V lost 2 bases to trimming and J lost 5 bases, with 15 bases between them. The CDR3 region is CASSEQGQGTYGYTF. In nucleotides, the CDR3 is TGTGCCAGCAGTGAACAAGGCCAGGGGACATATGGCTACACCTTC.

The gene calls are TRBV6-6 and TRBJ2-5; 8 nucleotides line up with TRBD1. The CDR3 is 15 residues long. The junction had 11 bases not matched to a gene; V was cut back by 0 bases and J by 11 bases. The germline CDR1 and CDR2 sequences are MNHNY and SVGAGI (reference sequence). The CDR3 DNA follows: TGTGCCAGCAGTTACTCGATTCAGGGGGCGCAGGAGCAGTACTTC. Protein sequence: CASSYSIQGAQEQYF.

The chain combines TRBV21-1 with TRBJ2-5; whether TRBD1, the table's D call, matches the DNA was not checked. TRBV21-1 is a listed pseudogene. The CDR3 is 14 residues long. CDR3 region: CASSKARGSGEQYF. CDR3 nucleotide sequence: TGTGCCAGCAGCAAAGCTCGGGGATCGGGGGAGCAGTACTTC.